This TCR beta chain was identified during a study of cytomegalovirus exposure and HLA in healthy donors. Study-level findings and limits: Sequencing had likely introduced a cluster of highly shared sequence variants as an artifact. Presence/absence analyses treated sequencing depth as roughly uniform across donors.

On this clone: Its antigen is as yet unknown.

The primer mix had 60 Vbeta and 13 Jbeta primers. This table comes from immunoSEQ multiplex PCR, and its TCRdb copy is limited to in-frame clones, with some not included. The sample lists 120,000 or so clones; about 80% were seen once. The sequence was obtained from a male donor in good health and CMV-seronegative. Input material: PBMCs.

The CDR3 coding sequence is TGTGCCAGCCATATAGCGGGAGTTAACTACGAGCAGTACTTC. Translation: CASHIAGVNYEQYF. The rearrangement uses TRBV6-1 and TRBJ2-7; 9 bases are shared with TRBD2. This CDR3 comprises 14 residues. J lost 3 bases, V lost 8 bases, and 8 bases had no gene match. CDR1 is MNHNS, CDR2 SASEGT, per germline.